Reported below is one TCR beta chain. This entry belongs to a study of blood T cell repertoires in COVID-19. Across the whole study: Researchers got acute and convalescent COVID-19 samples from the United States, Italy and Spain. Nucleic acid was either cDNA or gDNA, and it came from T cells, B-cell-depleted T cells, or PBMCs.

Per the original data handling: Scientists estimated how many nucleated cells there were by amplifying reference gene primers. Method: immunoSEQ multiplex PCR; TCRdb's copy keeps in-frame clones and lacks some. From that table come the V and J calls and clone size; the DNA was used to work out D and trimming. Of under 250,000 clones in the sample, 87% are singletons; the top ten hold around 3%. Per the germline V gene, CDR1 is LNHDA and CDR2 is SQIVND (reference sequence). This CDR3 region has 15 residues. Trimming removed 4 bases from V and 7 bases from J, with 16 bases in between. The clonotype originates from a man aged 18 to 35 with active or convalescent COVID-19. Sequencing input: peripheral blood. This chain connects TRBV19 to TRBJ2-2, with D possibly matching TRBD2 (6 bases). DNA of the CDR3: TGTGCCAGTAGTAGGGCTGGCGGGGTTGGCGGGGAGCTGTTTTTT. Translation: CASSRAGGVGGELFF.